This TCR beta chain was captured by sequencing in a study of blood T cell repertoires in COVID-19. Method: immunoSEQ multiplex PCR; TCRdb's copy keeps in-frame clones and lacks some. The sample includes fewer than 350,000 clones, approximately 91% of them seen just once. From germline, CDR1 is MDHEN and CDR2 SYDVKM. V was clipped by 4 bases and J by 6 bases; unmatched bases: 7. This CDR3 contains 14 residues. This clone appeared once. This sequence joins TRBV28 and TRBJ1-2; 8 bases map to TRBD1. Sequencing was carried out using PBMCs or T cells enriched from blood (not recorded which). This TCR derives from a woman in her forties with acute COVID-19. The CDR3 sequence is CASSSGRGLDGYTF. The CDR3 nucleotides read TGTGCCAGCAGTTCAGGCAGGGGGCTTGATGGCTACACCTTC.